This paragraph covers one TCR beta chain sequence. What it binds is unknown. Germline CDR1 reads SGHRS; CDR2 reads YFSETQ. The CDR3 has 15 residues. V gave up 5 bases and J gave up 2 bases, with 16 bases separating them. This record comes from a study of cytomegalovirus exposure and HLA in healthy donors. Study-wide results and limits: CMV serostatus was the only recorded immune exposure for donors. More clonal expansion characterized HLA-associated TCR beta chains than equally common others in a later analysis. There were some V segments, including TRBV6-2 and TRBV6-3, excluded as indistinguishable.

PCR used 60 Vbeta primers and 13 Jbeta primers. Assay used: immunoSEQ multiplex PCR; TCRdb lists only in-frame clones, some missing. The repertoire holds around 130,000 clones, with 8.5% to 10% as singletons. The sequencing sample was made of PBMCs. The receptor was derived from a man aged 35-49 years in good health and CMV-seronegative. The chain joins TRBV5-1 to TRBJ2-5; D is unresolved. CDR3 residues: CASSSSAAVQETQYF. The CDR3 DNA reads TGCGCCAGCAGTTCATCCGCGGCGGTTCAAGAGACCCAGTACTTC. Based on the CDR3 plus reference TRBV5-1 and TRBJ2-5, the full variable domain is KAGVTQTPRYLIKTRGQQVTLSCSPISGHRSVSWYQQTPGQGLQFLFEYFSETQRNKGNFPGRFSGRQFSNSRSEMNVSTLELGDSALYLCASSSSAAVQETQYFGPGTRLLVL.